The text below deals with one T cell receptor (beta chain). These data are taken from a study of blood T cell repertoires in COVID-19. As for the study in general: Researchers got acute and convalescent COVID-19 samples from the United States, Italy and Spain. T cells, B-cell-depleted T cells, or PBMCs provided the cDNA or gDNA that served as material.

The germline gives CDR1 SGHDT, CDR2 YYEEEE. This CDR3 spans 15 amino acids. V lost 2 bases to trimming and J lost 3 bases; unmatched junction nucleotides: 6. Study processing details: For nucleated cells, counts were estimated from reference gene primer amplification. TCRdb's copy holds only in-frame clones and misses some; the assay was immunoSEQ multiplex PCR. V and J calls and clone size are those listed in that table; D and trimming were worked out from the DNA. The sample includes around 100,000 clones, 75% to 90% of them seen just once. This chain uses TRBV5-6 with TRBJ2-3; TRBD1 aligns across 7 bases. This sequence was found in a man aged 60-69 years with acute or convalescent COVID-19. Sequenced sample: peripheral blood. CDR3 nucleotide sequence: TGTGCCAGCAGCTTAGAAAAGACAGGGACAGATACGCAGTATTTT. Translated, it gives CASSLEKTGTDTQYF.